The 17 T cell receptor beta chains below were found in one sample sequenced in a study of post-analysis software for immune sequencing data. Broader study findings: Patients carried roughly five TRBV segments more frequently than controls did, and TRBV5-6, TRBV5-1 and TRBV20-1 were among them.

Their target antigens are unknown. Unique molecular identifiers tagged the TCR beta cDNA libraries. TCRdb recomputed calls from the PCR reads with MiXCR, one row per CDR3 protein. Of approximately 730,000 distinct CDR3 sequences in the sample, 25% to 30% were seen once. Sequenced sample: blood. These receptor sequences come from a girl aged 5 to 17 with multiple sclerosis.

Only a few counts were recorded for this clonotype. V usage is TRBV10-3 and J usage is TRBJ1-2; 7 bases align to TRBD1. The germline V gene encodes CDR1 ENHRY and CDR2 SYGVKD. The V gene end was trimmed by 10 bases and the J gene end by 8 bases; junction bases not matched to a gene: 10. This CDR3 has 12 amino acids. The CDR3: CASDREGWGYTF. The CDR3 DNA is TGTGCCAGCGACAGGGAAGGCTGGGGCTACACCTTC.

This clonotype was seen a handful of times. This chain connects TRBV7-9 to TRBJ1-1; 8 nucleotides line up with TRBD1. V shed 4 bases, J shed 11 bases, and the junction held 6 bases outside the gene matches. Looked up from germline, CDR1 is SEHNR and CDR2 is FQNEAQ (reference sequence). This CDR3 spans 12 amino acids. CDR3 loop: CASSSRTGRAFF. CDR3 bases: TGTGCCAGCAGCTCCCGGACAGGGCGGGCTTTCTTT.

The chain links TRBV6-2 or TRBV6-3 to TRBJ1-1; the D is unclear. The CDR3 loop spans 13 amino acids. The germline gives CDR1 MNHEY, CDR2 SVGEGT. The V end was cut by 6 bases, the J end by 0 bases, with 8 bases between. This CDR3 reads CASRRPLNTEAFF. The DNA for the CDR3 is TGTGCCAGCAGAAGACCCCTGAACACTGAAGCTTTCTTT.

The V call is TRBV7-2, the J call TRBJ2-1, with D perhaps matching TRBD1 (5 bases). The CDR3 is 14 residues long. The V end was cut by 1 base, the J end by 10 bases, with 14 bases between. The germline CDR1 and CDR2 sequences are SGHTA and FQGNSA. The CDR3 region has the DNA TGTGCCAGCAGCTTAGGACAGACCGCCTACGAGCAGTTCTTC. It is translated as CASSLGQTAYEQFF.

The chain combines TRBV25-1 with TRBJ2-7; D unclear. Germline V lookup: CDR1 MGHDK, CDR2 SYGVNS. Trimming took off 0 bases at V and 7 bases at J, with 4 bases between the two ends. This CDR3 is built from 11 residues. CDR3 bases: TGTGCCAGCAGTGAATACGTAGAGCAGTACTTC. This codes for CASSEYVEQYF.

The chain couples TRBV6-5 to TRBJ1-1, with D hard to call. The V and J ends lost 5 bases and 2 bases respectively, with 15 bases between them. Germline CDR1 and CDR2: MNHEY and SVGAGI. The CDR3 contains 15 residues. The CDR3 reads CASSPLGRENTEAFF. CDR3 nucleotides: TGTGCCAGCAGTCCGTTGGGAAGGGAAAACACTGAAGCTTTCTTT.

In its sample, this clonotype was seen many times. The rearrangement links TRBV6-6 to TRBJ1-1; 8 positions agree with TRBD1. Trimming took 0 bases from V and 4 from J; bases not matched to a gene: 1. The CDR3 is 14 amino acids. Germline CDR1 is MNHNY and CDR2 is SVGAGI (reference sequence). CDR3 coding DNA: TGTGCCAGCAGTTACTCAACAGGGGGCACTGAAGCTTTCTTT. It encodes CASSYSTGGTEAFF.

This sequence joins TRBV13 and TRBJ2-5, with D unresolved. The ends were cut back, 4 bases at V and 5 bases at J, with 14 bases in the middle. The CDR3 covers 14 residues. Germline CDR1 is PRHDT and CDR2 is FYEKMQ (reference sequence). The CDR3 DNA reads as TGTGCCAGCAGCTCCTCGGACGTCGGGGAGACCCAGTACTTC. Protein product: CASSSSDVGETQYF.

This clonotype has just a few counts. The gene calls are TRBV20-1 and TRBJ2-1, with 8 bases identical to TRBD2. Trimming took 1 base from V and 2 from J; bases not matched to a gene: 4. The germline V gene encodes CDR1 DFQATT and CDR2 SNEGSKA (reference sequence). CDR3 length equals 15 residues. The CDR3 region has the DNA TGCAGTGCTAGAGCCCTAGCGGGTACCTACAATGAGCAGTTCTTC. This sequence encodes CSARALAGTYNEQFF.

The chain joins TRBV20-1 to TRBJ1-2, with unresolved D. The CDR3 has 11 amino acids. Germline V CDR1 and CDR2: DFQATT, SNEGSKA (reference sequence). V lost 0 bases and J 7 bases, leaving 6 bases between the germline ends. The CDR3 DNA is TGCAGTGCTAGAGATCGTGGTGGCTACACCTTC. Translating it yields CSARDRGGYTF.

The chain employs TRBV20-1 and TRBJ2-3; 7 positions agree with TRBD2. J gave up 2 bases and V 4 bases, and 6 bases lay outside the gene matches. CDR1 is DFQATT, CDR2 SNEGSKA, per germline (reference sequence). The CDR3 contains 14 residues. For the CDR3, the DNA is TGCAGTGCTACTAGCGGCCAACACACAGATACGCAGTATTTT. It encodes CSATSGQHTDTQYF.

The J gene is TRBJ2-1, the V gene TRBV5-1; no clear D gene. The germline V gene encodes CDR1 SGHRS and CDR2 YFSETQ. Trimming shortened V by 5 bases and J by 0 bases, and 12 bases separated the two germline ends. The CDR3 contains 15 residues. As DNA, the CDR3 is TGCGCCAGCAGGCCCGACGTTAGCTCCTACAATGAGCAGTTCTTC. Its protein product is CASRPDVSSYNEQFF.

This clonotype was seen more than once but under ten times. CDR3 amino acids: CASSQERGGEQYF. Written as DNA, the CDR3 is TGTGCCAGCAGCCAGGAGAGGGGCGGCGAGCAGTACTTC. The rearrangement joins TRBV7-8 to TRBJ2-7; either TRBD1 or TRBD2 may fit D (5 bases each). This CDR3 is 13 amino acids long. The germline V gene has CDR1 SGHVS and CDR2 FQNEAQ. With 5 bases removed from V and 6 bases from J, the gap between germline ends came to 14 bases.

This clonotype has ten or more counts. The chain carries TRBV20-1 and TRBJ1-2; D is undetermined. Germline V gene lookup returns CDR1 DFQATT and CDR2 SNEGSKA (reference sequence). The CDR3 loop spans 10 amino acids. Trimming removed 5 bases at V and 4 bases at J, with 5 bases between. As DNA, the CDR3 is TGCAGTGCTCTTGTCTATGGCTACACCTTC. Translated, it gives CSALVYGYTF.

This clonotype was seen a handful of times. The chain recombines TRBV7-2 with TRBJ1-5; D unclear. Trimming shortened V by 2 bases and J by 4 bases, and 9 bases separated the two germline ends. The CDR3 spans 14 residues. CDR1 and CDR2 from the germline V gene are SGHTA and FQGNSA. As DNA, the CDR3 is TGTGCCAGCAGCTTAATCCCGAAAAATCAGCCCCAGCATTTT. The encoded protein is CASSLIPKNQPQHF.

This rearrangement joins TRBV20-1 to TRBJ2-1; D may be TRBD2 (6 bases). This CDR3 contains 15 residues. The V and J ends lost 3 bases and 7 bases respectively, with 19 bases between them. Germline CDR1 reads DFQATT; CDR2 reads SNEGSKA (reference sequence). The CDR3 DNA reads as TGCAGTGCTAGGGAGCGGCTTGGGGGGTGGAATGAGCAGTTCTTC. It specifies CSARERLGGWNEQFF.

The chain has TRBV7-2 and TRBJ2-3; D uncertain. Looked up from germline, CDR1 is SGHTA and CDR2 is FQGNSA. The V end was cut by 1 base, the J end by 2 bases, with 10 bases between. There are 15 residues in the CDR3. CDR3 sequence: CASSLVADNTDTQYF. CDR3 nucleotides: TGTGCCAGCAGCTTAGTTGCGGATAACACAGATACGCAGTATTTT.